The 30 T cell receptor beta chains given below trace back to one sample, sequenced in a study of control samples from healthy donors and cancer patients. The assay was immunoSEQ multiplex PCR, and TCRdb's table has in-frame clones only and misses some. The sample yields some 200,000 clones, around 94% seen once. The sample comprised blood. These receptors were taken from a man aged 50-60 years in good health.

For the CDR3, the DNA is TGTGCCAGCAGTCCTCCAAGGGGTGGCGGCTACACCTTC. Its protein product is CASSPPRGGGYTF. This chain links TRBV28 with TRBJ1-2; TRBD1 might be the D (5 bases). There are 13 residues in the CDR3. Trimming pared 5 bases from V and 8 bases from J, leaving 15 bases between. CDR1 and CDR2 from the germline V gene are MDHEN and SYDVKM.

CDR3 region: CASSLGPYNEQFF. The DNA of the CDR3 is TGTGCCAGCAGCTTGGGCCCCTACAATGAGCAGTTCTTC. This rearrangement joins TRBV7-3 to TRBJ2-1, with unresolved D. The CDR3 consists of 13 residues. The germline V gene encodes CDR1 SGHTA and CDR2 FQGTGA. V lost 3 bases and J lost 2, with 5 bases in between.

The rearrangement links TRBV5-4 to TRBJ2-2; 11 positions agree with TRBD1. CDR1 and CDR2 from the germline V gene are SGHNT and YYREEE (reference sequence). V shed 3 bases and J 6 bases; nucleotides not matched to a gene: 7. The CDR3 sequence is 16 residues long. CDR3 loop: CASSWGQGVNSGELFF. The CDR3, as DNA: TGTGCCAGCAGCTGGGGACAGGGGGTAAACTCCGGGGAGCTGTTTTTT.

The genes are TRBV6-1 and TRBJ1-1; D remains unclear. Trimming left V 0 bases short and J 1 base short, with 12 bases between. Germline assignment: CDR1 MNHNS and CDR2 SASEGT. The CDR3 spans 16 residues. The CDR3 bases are TGTGCCAGCAGTGAAGCGCTCAATTGGGGGAACACTGAAGCTTTCTTT. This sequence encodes CASSEALNWGNTEAFF.

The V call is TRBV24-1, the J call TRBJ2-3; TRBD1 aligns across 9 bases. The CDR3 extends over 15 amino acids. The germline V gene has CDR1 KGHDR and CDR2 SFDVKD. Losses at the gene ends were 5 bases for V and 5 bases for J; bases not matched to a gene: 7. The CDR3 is CATSGGTGTRDTQYF. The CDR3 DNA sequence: TGTGCCACCAGTGGCGGGACAGGGACCAGAGATACGCAGTATTTT.

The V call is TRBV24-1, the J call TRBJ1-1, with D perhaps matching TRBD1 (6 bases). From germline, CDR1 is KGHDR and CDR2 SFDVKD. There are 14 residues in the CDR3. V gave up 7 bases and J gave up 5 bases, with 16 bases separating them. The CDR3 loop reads CATRNRAKGTEAFF. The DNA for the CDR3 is TGTGCCACCAGGAACAGGGCAAAAGGAACTGAAGCTTTCTTT.

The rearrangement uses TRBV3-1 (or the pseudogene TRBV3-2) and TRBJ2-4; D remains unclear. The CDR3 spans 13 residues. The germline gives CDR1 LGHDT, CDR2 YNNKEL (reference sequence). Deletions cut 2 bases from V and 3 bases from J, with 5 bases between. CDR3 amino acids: CASSQQLKNIQYF. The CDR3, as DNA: TGTGCCAGCAGCCAACAACTCAAAAACATTCAGTACTTC.

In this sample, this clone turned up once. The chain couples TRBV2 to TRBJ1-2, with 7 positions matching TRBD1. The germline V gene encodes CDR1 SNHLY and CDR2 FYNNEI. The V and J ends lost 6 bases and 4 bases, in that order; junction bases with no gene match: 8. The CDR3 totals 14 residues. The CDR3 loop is CASRRGQIFYGYTF. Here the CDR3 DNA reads TGTGCCAGCAGAAGGGGACAGATCTTCTATGGCTACACCTTC.

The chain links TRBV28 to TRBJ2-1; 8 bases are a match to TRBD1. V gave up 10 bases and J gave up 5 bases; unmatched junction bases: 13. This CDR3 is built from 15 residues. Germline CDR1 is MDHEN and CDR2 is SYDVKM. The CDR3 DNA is TGTGCCACCTCGCGGACAGGGAGACTTGACAATGAGCAGTTCTTC. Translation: CATSRTGRLDNEQFF.

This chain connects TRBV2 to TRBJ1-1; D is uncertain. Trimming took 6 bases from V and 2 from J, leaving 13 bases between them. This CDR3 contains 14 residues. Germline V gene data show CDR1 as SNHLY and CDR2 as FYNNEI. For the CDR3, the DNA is TGTGCCAGCAGGCTGACCGGGAGAAACACTGAAGCTTTCTTT. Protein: CASRLTGRNTEAFF.

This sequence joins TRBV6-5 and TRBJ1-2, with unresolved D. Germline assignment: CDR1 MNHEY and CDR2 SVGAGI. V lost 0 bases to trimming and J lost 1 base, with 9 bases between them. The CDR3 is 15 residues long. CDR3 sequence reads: CASSYSRRLNYGYTF. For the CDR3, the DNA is TGTGCCAGCAGTTACTCGCGCCGCCTTAACTATGGCTACACCTTC.

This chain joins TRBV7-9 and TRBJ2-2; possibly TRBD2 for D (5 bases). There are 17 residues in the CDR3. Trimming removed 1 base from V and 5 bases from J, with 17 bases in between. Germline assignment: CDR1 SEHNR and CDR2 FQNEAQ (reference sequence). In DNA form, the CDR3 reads TGTGCCAGCAGCTTAGGCCCCGGCGGACTCTTAACCGGGGAGCTGTTTTTT. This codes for CASSLGPGGLLTGELFF.

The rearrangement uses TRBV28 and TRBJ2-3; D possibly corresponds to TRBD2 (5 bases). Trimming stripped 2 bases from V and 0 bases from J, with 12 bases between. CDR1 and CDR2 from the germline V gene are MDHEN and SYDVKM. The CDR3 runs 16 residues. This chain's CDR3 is CASSLSRTGSTDTQYF. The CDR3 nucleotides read TGTGCCAGCAGTTTAAGTAGGACGGGGAGCACAGATACGCAGTATTTT.

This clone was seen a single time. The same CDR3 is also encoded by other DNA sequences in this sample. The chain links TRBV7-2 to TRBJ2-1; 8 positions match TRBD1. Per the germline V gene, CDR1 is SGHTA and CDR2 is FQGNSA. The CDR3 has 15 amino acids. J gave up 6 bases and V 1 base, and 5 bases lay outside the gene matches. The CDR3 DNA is TGTGCCAGCAGCTTAGGGTCAGGGGGCCCCAATGAGCAGTTCTTC. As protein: CASSLGSGGPNEQFF.

The CDR3 region has the DNA TGTGCCAGCAGTGTCCGGGACACCAACACAGATACGCAGTATTTT. Residues: CASSVRDTNTDTQYF. The V call is TRBV25-1, the J call TRBJ2-3; weak D call: TRBD1 (6 bases). CDR1 is MGHDK, CDR2 SYGVNS, per germline. The CDR3 length is 15 residues. Between the trimmed V and J ends, which lost 4 bases and 2 bases, there was a span of 13 bases.

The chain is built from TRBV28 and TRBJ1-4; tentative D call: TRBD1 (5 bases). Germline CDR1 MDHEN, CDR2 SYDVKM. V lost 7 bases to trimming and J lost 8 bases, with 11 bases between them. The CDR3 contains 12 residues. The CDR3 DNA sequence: TGTGCCAGCAAGGCAGGGCGGGAAAAACTGTTTTTT. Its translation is CASKAGREKLFF.

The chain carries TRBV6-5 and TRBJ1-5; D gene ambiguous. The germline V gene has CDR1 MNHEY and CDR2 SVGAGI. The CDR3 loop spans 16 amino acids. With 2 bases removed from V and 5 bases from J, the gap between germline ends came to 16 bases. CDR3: CASSYTAIRGDQPQHF. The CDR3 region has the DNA TGTGCCAGCAGTTACACAGCGATCCGGGGAGATCAGCCCCAGCATTTT.

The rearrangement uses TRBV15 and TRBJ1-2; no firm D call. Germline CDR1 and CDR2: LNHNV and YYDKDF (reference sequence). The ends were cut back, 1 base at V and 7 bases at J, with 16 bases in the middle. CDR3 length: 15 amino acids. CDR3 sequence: CATSRGAVSYGGYTF. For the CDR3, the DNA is TGTGCCACCAGCAGAGGGGCGGTCTCTTATGGTGGCTACACCTTC.

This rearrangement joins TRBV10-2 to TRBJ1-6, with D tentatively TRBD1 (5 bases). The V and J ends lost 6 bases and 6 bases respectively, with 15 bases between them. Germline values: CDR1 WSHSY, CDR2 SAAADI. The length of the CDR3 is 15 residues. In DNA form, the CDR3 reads TGCGCCAGCAGCTATCAGGGCGGCGGTAATTCACCCCTCCACTTT. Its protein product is CASSYQGGGNSPLHF.

CDR3 region: CASSSSTVEIYGYTF. CDR3 nucleotide sequence: TGTGCCAGCAGTTCGTCGACAGTTGAGATCTATGGCTACACCTTC. V is TRBV6-5 and J is TRBJ1-2; perhaps TRBD1 as D (5 bases). The V end lost 4 bases, the J end lost 4 bases, and 16 bases lay between the germline ends. This CDR3 comprises 15 residues. Per germline, CDR1 MNHEY and CDR2 SVGAGI.

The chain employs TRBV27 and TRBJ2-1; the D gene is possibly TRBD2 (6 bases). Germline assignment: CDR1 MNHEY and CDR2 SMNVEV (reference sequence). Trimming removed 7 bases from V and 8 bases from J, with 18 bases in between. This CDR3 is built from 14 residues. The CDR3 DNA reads TGTGCCAGCACCCAAGCTTTTAGGGAGGATGAGCAGTTCTTC. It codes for CASTQAFREDEQFF.

In DNA form, the CDR3 reads TGTGCCAGCAGCCAAGATGTGGGAAATCAGCCCCAGCATTTT. Residues: CASSQDVGNQPQHF. The genes are TRBV3-1 (or the pseudogene TRBV3-2) and TRBJ1-5; D gene uncertain. V was pared by 0 bases and J by 4 bases, with 7 bases between. Germline CDR1 LGHDT, CDR2 YNNKEL (reference sequence). This CDR3 is built from 14 residues.

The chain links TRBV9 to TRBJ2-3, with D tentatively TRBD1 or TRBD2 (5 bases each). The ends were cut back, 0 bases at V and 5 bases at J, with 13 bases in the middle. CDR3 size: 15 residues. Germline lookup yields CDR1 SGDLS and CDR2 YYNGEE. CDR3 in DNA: TGTGCCAGCAGCGTAGTCGGGACCCTGGGAGATACGCAGTATTTT. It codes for CASSVVGTLGDTQYF.

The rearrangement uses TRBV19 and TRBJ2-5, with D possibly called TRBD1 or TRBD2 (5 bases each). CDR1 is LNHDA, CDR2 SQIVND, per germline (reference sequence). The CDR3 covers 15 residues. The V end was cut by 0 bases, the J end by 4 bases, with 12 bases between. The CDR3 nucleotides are TGTGCCAGTAGTATAGATCATGTGAGGGGAGAGACCCAGTACTTC. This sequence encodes CASSIDHVRGETQYF.

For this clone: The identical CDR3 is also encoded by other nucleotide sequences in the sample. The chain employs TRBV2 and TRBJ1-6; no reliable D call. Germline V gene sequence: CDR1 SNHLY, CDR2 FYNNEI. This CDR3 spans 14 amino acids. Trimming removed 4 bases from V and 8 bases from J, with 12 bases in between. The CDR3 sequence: CASSGVGVDSPLHF. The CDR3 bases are TGTGCCAGCAGTGGCGTCGGGGTAGATTCACCCCTCCACTTT.

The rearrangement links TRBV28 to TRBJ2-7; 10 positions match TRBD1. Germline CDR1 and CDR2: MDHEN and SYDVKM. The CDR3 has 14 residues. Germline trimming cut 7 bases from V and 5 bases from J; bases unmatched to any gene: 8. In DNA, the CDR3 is TGTGCCAGCACCCCGGGACAGGGGCTCCACGAGCAGTACTTC. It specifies CASTPGQGLHEQYF.

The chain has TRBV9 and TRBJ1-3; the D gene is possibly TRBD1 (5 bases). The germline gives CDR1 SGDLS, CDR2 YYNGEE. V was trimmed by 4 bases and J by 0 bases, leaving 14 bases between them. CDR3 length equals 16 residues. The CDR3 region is CASSLSTAYSGNTIYF. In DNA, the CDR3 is TGTGCCAGCAGCCTTTCGACAGCTTACTCTGGAAACACCATATATTTT.

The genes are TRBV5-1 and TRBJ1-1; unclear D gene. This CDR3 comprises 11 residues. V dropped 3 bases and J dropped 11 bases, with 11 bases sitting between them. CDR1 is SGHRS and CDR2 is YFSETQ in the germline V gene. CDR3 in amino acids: CASSSGSLAFF. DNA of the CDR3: TGCGCCAGCAGCTCAGGCAGCTTGGCTTTCTTT.

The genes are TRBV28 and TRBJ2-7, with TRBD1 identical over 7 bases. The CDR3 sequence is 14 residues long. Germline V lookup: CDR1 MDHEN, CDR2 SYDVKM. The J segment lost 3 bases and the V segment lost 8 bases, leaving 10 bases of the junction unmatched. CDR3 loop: CASLTGSSDYEQYF. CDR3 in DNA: TGTGCCAGCTTGACAGGGTCTTCAGACTACGAGCAGTACTTC. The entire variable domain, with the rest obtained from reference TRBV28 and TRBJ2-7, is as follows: DVKVTQSSRYLVKRTGEKVFLECVQDMDHENMFWYRQDPGLGLRLIYFSYDVKMKEKGDIPEGYSVSREKKERFSLILESASTNQTSMYLCASLTGSSDYEQYFGPGTRLTVT.

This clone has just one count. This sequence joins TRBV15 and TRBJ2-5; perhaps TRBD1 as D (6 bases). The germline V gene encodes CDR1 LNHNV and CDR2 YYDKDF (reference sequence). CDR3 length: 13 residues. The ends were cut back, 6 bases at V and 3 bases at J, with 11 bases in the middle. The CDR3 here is CATRGAAEETQYF. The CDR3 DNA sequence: TGTGCCACCAGGGGGGCGGCGGAAGAGACCCAGTACTTC.